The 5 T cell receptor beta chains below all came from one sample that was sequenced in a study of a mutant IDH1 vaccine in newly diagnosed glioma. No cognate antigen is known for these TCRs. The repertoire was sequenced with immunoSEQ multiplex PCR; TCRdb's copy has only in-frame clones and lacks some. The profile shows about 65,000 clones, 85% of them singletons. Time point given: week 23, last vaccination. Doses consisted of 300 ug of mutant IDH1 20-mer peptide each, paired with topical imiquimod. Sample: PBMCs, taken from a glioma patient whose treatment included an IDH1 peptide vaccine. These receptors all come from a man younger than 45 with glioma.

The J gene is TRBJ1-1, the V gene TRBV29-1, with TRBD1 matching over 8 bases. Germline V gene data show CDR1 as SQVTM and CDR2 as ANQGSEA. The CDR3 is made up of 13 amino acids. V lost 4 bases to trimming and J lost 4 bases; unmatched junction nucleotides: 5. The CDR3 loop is CSVGGRGPTEAFF. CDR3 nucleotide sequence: TGCAGCGTTGGCGGCAGGGGGCCCACTGAAGCTTTCTTT.

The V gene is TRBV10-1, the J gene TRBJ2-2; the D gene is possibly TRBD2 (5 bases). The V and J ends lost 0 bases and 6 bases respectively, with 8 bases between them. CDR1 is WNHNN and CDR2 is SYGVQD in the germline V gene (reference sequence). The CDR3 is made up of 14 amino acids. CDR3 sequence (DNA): TGCGCCAGCAGTGAGTCAGGGAGTGCCGGGGAGCTGTTTTTT. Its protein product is CASSESGSAGELFF.

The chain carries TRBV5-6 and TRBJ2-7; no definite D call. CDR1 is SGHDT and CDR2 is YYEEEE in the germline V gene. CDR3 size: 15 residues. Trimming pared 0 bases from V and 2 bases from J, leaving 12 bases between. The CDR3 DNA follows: TGTGCCAGCAGCTTGGGTTTCCCCACCCCCTACGAGCAGTACTTC. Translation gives CASSLGFPTPYEQYF. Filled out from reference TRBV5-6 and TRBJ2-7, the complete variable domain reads DAGVTQSPTHLIKTRGQQVTLRCSPKSGHDTVSWYQQALGQGPQFIFQYYEEEERQRGNFPDRFSGHQFPNYSSELNVNALLLGDSALYLCASSLGFPTPYEQYFGPGTRLTVT.

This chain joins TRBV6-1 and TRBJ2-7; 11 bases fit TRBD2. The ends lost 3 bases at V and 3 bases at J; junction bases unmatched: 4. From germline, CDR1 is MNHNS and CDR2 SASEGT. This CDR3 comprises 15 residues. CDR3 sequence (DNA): TGTGCCAGCAGTGAGTTAGCGGGGGGGCACTACGAGCAGTACTTC. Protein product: CASSELAGGHYEQYF.

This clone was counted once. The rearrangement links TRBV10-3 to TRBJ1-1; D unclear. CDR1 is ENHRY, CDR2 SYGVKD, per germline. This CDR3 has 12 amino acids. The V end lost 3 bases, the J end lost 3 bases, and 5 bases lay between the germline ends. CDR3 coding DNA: TGTGCCATCAGTGAACAGTACACTGAAGCTTTCTTT. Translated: CAISEQYTEAFF.